This entry lists 6 T cell receptor beta chains sequenced from one sample in a study of blood T cell repertoires in COVID-19. Here immunoSEQ multiplex PCR was the method, and the copy in TCRdb shows in-frame clones only, minus some. The table includes 100,000 or so clones, roughly 87% detected once. The sequenced material came from peripheral blood. The receptors were gathered from an elderly man with acute or convalescent COVID-19.

The rearrangement links TRBV2 to TRBJ2-7; 10 nucleotides align to TRBD2. With 7 bases clipped from V and 4 bases from J, the junction kept 10 bases outside the gene matches. This CDR3 region has 15 residues. Germline lookup yields CDR1 SNHLY and CDR2 FYNNEI. The CDR3: CASKREAGGPYEQYF. CDR3 DNA: TGTGCCAGCAAGCGGGAAGCGGGAGGGCCTTACGAGCAGTACTTC.

The V call is TRBV30, the J call TRBJ1-1, with 7 bases matching TRBD1. CDR1 is GTSNPN and CDR2 is SVGIG in the germline V gene (reference sequence). Trimming at V came to 3 bases and at J to 0 bases, leaving 4 bases not matched to a gene. The CDR3 covers 14 residues. Written as DNA, the CDR3 is TGTGCCTGGAGGAAGGGACAGCTGAACACTGAAGCTTTCTTT. This gives the protein CAWRKGQLNTEAFF.

The V call is TRBV6-6, the J call TRBJ1-6, with D tentatively TRBD1 (6 bases). The V end lost 8 bases, the J end lost 8 bases, and 16 bases lay between the germline ends. The length of the CDR3 is 14 residues. Germline V gene lookup returns CDR1 MNHNY and CDR2 SVGAGI (reference sequence). The CDR3 reads CASGPGQYDSPLHF. Written as DNA, the CDR3 is TGTGCCAGCGGCCCGGGACAATATGATTCACCCCTCCACTTT.

V is TRBV5-1 and J is TRBJ2-3; 8 bases line up with TRBD1. This CDR3 spans 16 amino acids. V shed 1 base, J shed 0 bases, and the junction held 4 bases outside the gene matches. Germline V gene sequence: CDR1 SGHRS, CDR2 YFSETQ. The CDR3 DNA is TGCGCCAGCAGCTTGTTCTGGGACAGGAGCACAGATACGCAGTATTTT. Translating it yields CASSLFWDRSTDTQYF.

This rearrangement joins TRBV30 to TRBJ1-2; TRBD1 matches 9 bases. The J segment lost 7 bases and the V segment lost 2 bases, leaving 8 bases of the junction unmatched. Germline V gene lookup returns CDR1 GTSNPN and CDR2 SVGIG (reference sequence). The CDR3 sequence is 14 residues long. The CDR3 spells CAWSTPGQGVGYTF. In DNA form, the CDR3 reads TGTGCCTGGAGTACACCGGGACAGGGTGTTGGCTACACCTTC.

This clone has a single count. V gene TRBV18 combines with J gene TRBJ1-3; TRBD1 matches at 9 bases. Germline CDR1 KGHSH, CDR2 LQKENI. The trim removed 5 bases at V and 11 bases at J, leaving 22 bases unmatched. The CDR3 has 18 residues. The CDR3 sequence: CASSRMGPGQGVGMSIYF. The DNA for the CDR3 is TGTGCCAGCTCAAGAATGGGGCCGGGACAGGGAGTCGGAATGTCCATATATTTT.